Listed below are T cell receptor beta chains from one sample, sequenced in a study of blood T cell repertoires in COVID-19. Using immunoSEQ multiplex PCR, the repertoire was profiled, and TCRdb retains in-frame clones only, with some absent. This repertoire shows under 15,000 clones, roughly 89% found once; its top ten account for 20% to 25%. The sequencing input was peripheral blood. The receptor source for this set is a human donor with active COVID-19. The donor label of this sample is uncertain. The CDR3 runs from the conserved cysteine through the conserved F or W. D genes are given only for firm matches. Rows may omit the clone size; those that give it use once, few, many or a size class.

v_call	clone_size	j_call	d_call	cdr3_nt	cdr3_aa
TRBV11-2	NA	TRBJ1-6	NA	TGTGCCAGCAGACCGGGTTTTAAGGGGTTTAATTCACCCCTCCACTTT	CASRPGFKGFNSPLHF
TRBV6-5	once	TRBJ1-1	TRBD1	TGTGCCAGCAGGAGGACAGGGTCCACTGAAGCTTTCTTT	CASRRTGSTEAFF
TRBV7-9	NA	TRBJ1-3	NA	TGTGCCAGCAGCTTAGAGTCGGGCAGGGGTGACACCATATATTTT	CASSLESGRGDTIYF
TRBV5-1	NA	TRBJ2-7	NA	TGCGCCAGCAGCCCAGGGGCAGGGGGAGGCTACGAGCAGTACTTC	CASSPGAGGGYEQYF
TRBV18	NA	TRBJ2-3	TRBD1	TGTGCCAGCTCACTACGGGACAGCGCAGATACGCAGTATTTT	CASSLRDSADTQYF
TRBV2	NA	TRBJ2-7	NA	TGTGCCAGCAGTGCTTCGCGGGTCCCCGGAGGCGACGAGCAGTACTTC	CASSASRVPGGDEQYF
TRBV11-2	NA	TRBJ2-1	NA	TGTGCCAGCAGCATCAACCCGGGATACTCCTACAATGAGCAGTTCTTC	CASSINPGYSYNEQFF
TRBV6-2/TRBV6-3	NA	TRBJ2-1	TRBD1	TGTGCCAGCAGTCGCCCAGGGGGCTACAATGAGCAGTTCTTC	CASSRPGGYNEQFF
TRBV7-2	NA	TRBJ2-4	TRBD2	TGTGCCAGCAGCTTGCACCGGGGAGCGGGGGGAGAAAAGGACATTCAGTACTTC	CASSLHRGAGGEKDIQYF
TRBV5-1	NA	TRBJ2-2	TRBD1	TGCGCCAGCAGCACGGGACAGGGAGATAGGGAGCTGTTTTTT	CASSTGQGDRELFF
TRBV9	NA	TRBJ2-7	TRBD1	TGTGCCAGCAGCAAGGGACAGGGGAGCTCCTACGAGCAGTACTTC	CASSKGQGSSYEQYF
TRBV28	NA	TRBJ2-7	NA	TGTGCCACCACTCGGGGTGACCTAGGCGAGCAGTACTTC	CATTRGDLGEQYF
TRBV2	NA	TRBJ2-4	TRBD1	TGTGCCAGCAGTCGGGACAGGGGAGGTTTAAACATTCAGTACTTC	CASSRDRGGLNIQYF
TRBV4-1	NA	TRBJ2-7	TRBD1	TGCGCCAGCAGCCAAGATATATACAGGGGTGCTAATGAGCAGTACTTC	CASSQDIYRGANEQYF
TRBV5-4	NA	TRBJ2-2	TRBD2	TGTGCCAGCAGCCCCCCAAGTAGCGGGGAGACGAGGGAGCTGTTTTTT	CASSPPSSGETRELFF
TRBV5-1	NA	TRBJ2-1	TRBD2	TGCGCCAGCAGCTTTGGGAGCGCGACTAGCGGGGCCTACAATGAGCAGTTCTTC	CASSFGSATSGAYNEQFF
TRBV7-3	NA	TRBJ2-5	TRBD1	TGTGCCAGCAGCTTACGGGGTGGGACAGGCCCCCAAGAGACCCAGTACTTC	CASSLRGGTGPQETQYF
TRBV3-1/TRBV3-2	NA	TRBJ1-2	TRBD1	TGTGCCAGCAGCCCAACGACCGGGACAGGGTTTGGGGACCCTAACTATGGCTACACCTTC	CASSPTTGTGFGDPNYGYTF
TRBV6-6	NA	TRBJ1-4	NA	TGTGCCAGCAGTCCCGGACTCTTGGGTGAAAAACTGTTTTTT	CASSPGLLGEKLFF
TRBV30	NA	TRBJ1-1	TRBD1	TGTGCCTGGAAGGACACAGGGGGCAGCGGAACTGAAGCTTTCTTT	CAWKDTGGSGTEAFF
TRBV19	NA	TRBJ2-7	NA	TGTGCCAGTAGTGCCACAGGGCGTTCCTACGAGCAGTACTTC	CASSATGRSYEQYF
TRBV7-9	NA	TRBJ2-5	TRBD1	TGTGCCAGCAGCCCAAGACAGGGGGGTTTTCGGGAGACCCAGTACTTC	CASSPRQGGFRETQYF
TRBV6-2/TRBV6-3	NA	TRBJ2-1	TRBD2	TGTGCCAGCAGTTACGCGCGGGGGGGCCGGTACAATGAGCAGTTCTTC	CASSYARGGRYNEQFF
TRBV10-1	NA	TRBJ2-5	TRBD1	TGCGCCAGAGCAGACAGGGAACCTCAAGAGACCCAGTACTTC	CARADREPQETQYF
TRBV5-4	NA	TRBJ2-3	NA	TGTGCCAGCACGGCTGGAGGGGGCCGCACAGATACGCAGTATTTT	CASTAGGGRTDTQYF
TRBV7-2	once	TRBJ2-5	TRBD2	TGTGCCAGCAGCGCTAGTAGCGGGGGGGTAAAAGAGACCCAGTACTTC	CASSASSGGVKETQYF
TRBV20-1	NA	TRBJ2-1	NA	TGCAGTGCTAGAGAACTCAATGAGCAGTTCTTC	CSARELNEQFF
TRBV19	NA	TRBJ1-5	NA	TGTGCCAGTAGCCCGGTGTGGGGGGGCAATCAGCCCCAGCATTTT	CASSPVWGGNQPQHF
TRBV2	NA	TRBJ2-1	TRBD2	TGTGCCAGCAGTGATGGGACTAACAATGAGCAGTTCTTC	CASSDGTNNEQFF
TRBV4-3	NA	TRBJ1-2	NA	TGCGCCAGCAGCCAAAGGTCGGGGGTACCGACCTATGGCTACACCTTC	CASSQRSGVPTYGYTF
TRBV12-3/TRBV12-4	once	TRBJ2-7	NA	TGTGCCAGCAGGCAGGCAGGCTCCTACGAGCAGTACTTC	CASRQAGSYEQYF
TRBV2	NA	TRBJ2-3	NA	TGTGCCAGCAGTGAAATAGGAAACATACCGGGGACAGATACGCAGTATTTT	CASSEIGNIPGTDTQYF
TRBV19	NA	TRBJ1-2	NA	TGTGCCAGTACCGTCGGCGTAATAGGAGGAGGCTACACCTTC	CASTVGVIGGGYTF
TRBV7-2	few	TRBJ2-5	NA	TGTGCCAGCAGCTTAGTGATGGCGGGGGCAGAGACCCAGTACTTC	CASSLVMAGAETQYF
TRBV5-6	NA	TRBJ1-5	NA	TGTGCCAGCAGCTTGGGCGAAACAGGTCAGCCCCAGCATTTT	CASSLGETGQPQHF
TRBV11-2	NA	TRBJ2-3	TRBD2	TGTGCCAGCAGCTTAGGAGCGGGGGGGCGGTATACGCAGTATTTT	CASSLGAGGRYTQYF
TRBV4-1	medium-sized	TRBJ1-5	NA	TGCGCCAGCAGCCAAGATCAGGGATATAGCAATCAGCCCCAGCATTTT	CASSQDQGYSNQPQHF
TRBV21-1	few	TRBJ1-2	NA	TGTGCCAGCAGCACCGGAACCACCGGACAGGGTGCGGGCTATGGCTACACCTTC	CASSTGTTGQGAGYGYTF
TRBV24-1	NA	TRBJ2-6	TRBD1	TGTGCCACCAGTGACTCCTACGGGACAGGGGTTTCCTCTGGGGCCAACGTCCTGACTTTC	CATSDSYGTGVSSGANVLTF
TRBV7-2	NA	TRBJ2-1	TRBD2	TGTGCCAGCAGCCAGCGGGGGGGCAATGAGCAGTTCTTC	CASSQRGGNEQFF
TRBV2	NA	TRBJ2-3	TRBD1	TGTGCCAGCAGCGAACAGGGGGCGCGCACAGATACGCAGTATTTT	CASSEQGARTDTQYF
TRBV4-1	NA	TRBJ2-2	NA	TGCGCCAGCAGCCAAGAGGATACAGCGAACACCGGGGAGCTGTTTTTT	CASSQEDTANTGELFF
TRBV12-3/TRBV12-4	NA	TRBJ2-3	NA	TGTGCCAGCAGGGCAGGGGTAGCAGATACGCAGTATTTT	CASRAGVADTQYF
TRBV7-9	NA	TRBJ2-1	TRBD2	TGTGCCAGCAGCCCGGACGCGGGCGGGGGGGCCTCCTACAATGAGCAGTTCTTC	CASSPDAGGGASYNEQFF
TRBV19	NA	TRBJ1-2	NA	TGTGCCAGTAAAAACCAGGGGCCGCCGGATGGCTACACCTTC	CASKNQGPPDGYTF
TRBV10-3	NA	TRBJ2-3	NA	TGTGCCATCAGGCCGACAGGAGATAGCACAGATACGCAGTATTTT	CAIRPTGDSTDTQYF
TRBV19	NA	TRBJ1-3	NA	TGTGCCAGTAGTACCTCAGTTGGAAACACCATATATTTT	CASSTSVGNTIYF
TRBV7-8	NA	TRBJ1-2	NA	TGTGCCAGCAGCTTAGATGGAGAACTCTATGGCTACACCTTC	CASSLDGELYGYTF
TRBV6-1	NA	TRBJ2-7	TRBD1	TGTGCCAGCAGTGAATTGGGACAGGGGGCGCCGAACGAGCAGTACTTC	CASSELGQGAPNEQYF